A selection of T cell receptor beta chains follows, all from one sample in a study of T cell clonotyping in hematopoietic cell transplantation. Produced via immunoSEQ multiplex PCR; TCRdb's table is partial and in-frame only. This sample has roughly 16,000 clones, with 93% found just once. The sequencing used peripheral blood mononuclear cells, collected before stem cell transplant. These receptor sequences come from a man aged 18 to 30 with biphenotypic leukemia. Some clones in this sample may be carry-over from other donors' samples. The CDR3 runs from the conserved cysteine through the conserved F or W. The order of the fields is CDR3 protein, CDR3 DNA, CDR3 length, V gene, clone size, D gene, J gene. A D gene is named only where the DNA matches it firmly. Clone size, where shown, is once, few, many, or a class for clones that have expanded.

CDR3aa: CASSWSPPASGDYEQYF
CDR3nt: TGTGCCAGCAGCTGGAGCCCCCCAGCTAGCGGGGACTACGAGCAGTACTTC
len: 17
v_gene: TRBV7-2
abundance: NA
d_gene: TRBD2
j_gene: TRBJ2-7

CDR3aa: CASSSDSLGEQYF
CDR3nt: TGCGCCAGCAGCTCCGACTCTCTCGGGGAGCAGTACTTC
len: 13
v_gene: TRBV5-1
abundance: NA
d_gene: NA
j_gene: TRBJ2-7

CDR3aa: CASRIYGSEAFF
CDR3nt: TGTGCCAGCAGGATATATGGGTCGGAAGCTTTCTTT
len: 12
v_gene: TRBV28
abundance: NA
d_gene: NA
j_gene: TRBJ1-1

CDR3aa: CASSLVVGYGYTF
CDR3nt: TGTGCCAGCAGCTTAGTAGTAGGCTATGGCTACACCTTC
len: 13
v_gene: TRBV7-9
abundance: NA
d_gene: NA
j_gene: TRBJ1-2

CDR3aa: CASSLVGTGVNYGYTF
CDR3nt: TGTGCCAGCAGCTTAGTAGGGACAGGGGTTAACTATGGCTACACCTTC
len: 16
v_gene: TRBV7-9
abundance: NA
d_gene: TRBD1
j_gene: TRBJ1-2

CDR3aa: CASSQGQVTGELFF
CDR3nt: TGTGCCAGCAGCCAAGGGCAAGTCACCGGGGAGCTGTTTTTT
len: 14
v_gene: TRBV7-3
abundance: NA
d_gene: NA
j_gene: TRBJ2-2

CDR3aa: CASSLNRGEAEAFF
CDR3nt: TGTGCCAGCAGCCTCAACAGGGGCGAGGCTGAAGCTTTCTTT
len: 14
v_gene: TRBV7-9
abundance: NA
d_gene: TRBD1
j_gene: TRBJ1-1

CDR3aa: CAASGTAGTDTQYF
CDR3nt: TGTGCCGCTTCCGGGACAGCTGGCACAGATACGCAGTATTTT
len: 14
v_gene: TRBV30
abundance: NA
d_gene: TRBD1
j_gene: TRBJ2-3

CDR3aa: CASSPLQGNGYTF
CDR3nt: TGCGCCAGCAGCCCCTTACAGGGGAATGGCTACACCTTC
len: 13
v_gene: TRBV5-1
abundance: NA
d_gene: TRBD1
j_gene: TRBJ1-2

CDR3aa: CASSTPSGGSTDTQYF
CDR3nt: TGCGCCAGCAGCACACCTAGCGGGGGGAGCACAGATACGCAGTATTTT
len: 16
v_gene: TRBV5-1
abundance: NA
d_gene: TRBD2
j_gene: TRBJ2-3

CDR3aa: CASSLGTESYEQYF
CDR3nt: TGTGCCAGCAGTCTAGGGACCGAATCCTACGAGCAGTACTTC
len: 14
v_gene: TRBV6-1
abundance: NA
d_gene: NA
j_gene: TRBJ2-7

CDR3aa: CASSYSSLNEKLFF
CDR3nt: TGTGCCAGCAGTTACTCGTCCCTTAATGAAAAACTGTTTTTT
len: 14
v_gene: TRBV6-5
abundance: NA
d_gene: NA
j_gene: TRBJ1-4

CDR3aa: CASKRRQNTEAFF
CDR3nt: TGTGCCAGCAAAAGAAGACAGAACACTGAAGCTTTCTTT
len: 13
v_gene: TRBV7-2
abundance: NA
d_gene: NA
j_gene: TRBJ1-1

CDR3aa: CASSPMAGEKLFF
CDR3nt: TGTGCCAGCAGCCCCATGGCGGGCGAAAAACTGTTTTTT
len: 13
v_gene: TRBV7-7
abundance: NA
d_gene: NA
j_gene: TRBJ1-4

CDR3aa: CASSEAYKHSGSPLHF
CDR3nt: TGTGCCAGCAGTGAAGCCTACAAGCATTCGGGATCACCCCTCCACTTT
len: 16
v_gene: TRBV6-1
abundance: NA
d_gene: NA
j_gene: TRBJ1-6

CDR3aa: CASSLGRGRGSPLHF
CDR3nt: TGTGCCAGCAGCTTAGGCAGGGGAAGAGGTTCACCCCTCCACTTT
len: 15
v_gene: TRBV7-6
abundance: few
d_gene: NA
j_gene: TRBJ1-6

CDR3aa: CASSLFTAVSSYEQYF
CDR3nt: TGTGCCAGCAGCTTATTCACAGCGGTAAGCTCCTACGAGCAGTACTTC
len: 16
v_gene: TRBV5-5
abundance: NA
d_gene: NA
j_gene: TRBJ2-7

CDR3aa: CSVSTGSQSYGYTF
CDR3nt: TGCAGCGTTTCCACCGGGTCTCAAAGCTATGGCTACACCTTC
len: 14
v_gene: TRBV29-1
abundance: NA
d_gene: NA
j_gene: TRBJ1-2

CDR3aa: CASSSGGTGGQETQYF
CDR3nt: TGCGCCAGCAGCTCTGGGGGGACAGGGGGCCAAGAGACCCAGTACTTC
len: 16
v_gene: TRBV5-1
abundance: NA
d_gene: TRBD1
j_gene: TRBJ2-5

CDR3aa: CASSQALPNTEAFF
CDR3nt: TGCGCCAGCAGCCAAGCCCTCCCGAACACTGAAGCTTTCTTT
len: 14
v_gene: TRBV4-1
abundance: NA
d_gene: NA
j_gene: TRBJ1-1

CDR3aa: CASSSQRTRGLGYTF
CDR3nt: TGTGCCAGCAGCTCGCAGCGGACGCGGGGCCTTGGCTACACCTTC
len: 15
v_gene: TRBV7-2
abundance: NA
d_gene: NA
j_gene: TRBJ1-2

CDR3aa: CASSLDGRELHEQYF
CDR3nt: TGTGCCAGCAGCTTGGATGGCAGGGAGTTACACGAGCAGTACTTC
len: 15
v_gene: TRBV5-7
abundance: NA
d_gene: NA
j_gene: TRBJ2-7

CDR3aa: CASSLQSGGSHTDTQYF
CDR3nt: TGTGCCAGCAGCTTGCAAAGCGGGGGGTCTCACACAGATACGCAGTATTTT
len: 17
v_gene: TRBV7-6
abundance: NA
d_gene: TRBD2
j_gene: TRBJ2-3

CDR3aa: CSVIRGEQFF
CDR3nt: TGCAGCGTCATCAGGGGTGAGCAGTTCTTC
len: 10
v_gene: TRBV29-1
abundance: NA
d_gene: NA
j_gene: TRBJ2-1

CDR3aa: CASSLGGSSGELFF
CDR3nt: TGTGCCAGCAGCTTGGGGGGGTCCTCCGGGGAGCTGTTTTTT
len: 14
v_gene: TRBV5-8
abundance: once
d_gene: NA
j_gene: TRBJ2-2

CDR3aa: CASSAGQGSYEQYF
CDR3nt: TGCGCCAGCAGCGCGGGACAGGGGAGCTACGAGCAGTACTTC
len: 14
v_gene: TRBV5-1
abundance: once
d_gene: TRBD1
j_gene: TRBJ2-7

CDR3aa: CASSLDRNTGELFF
CDR3nt: TGTGCCAGCAGCTTAGACCGGAACACCGGGGAGCTGTTTTTT
len: 14
v_gene: TRBV7-2
abundance: NA
d_gene: NA
j_gene: TRBJ2-2

CDR3aa: CASTQASYNEQFF
CDR3nt: TGTGCCAGCACCCAGGCCTCTTACAATGAGCAGTTCTTC
len: 13
v_gene: TRBV2
abundance: NA
d_gene: NA
j_gene: TRBJ2-1

CDR3aa: CASSHRQGLNEKLFF
CDR3nt: TGCGCCAGCAGCCACCGACAGGGCCTTAATGAAAAACTGTTTTTT
len: 15
v_gene: TRBV4-1
abundance: NA
d_gene: TRBD1
j_gene: TRBJ1-4

CDR3aa: CASSFSGTWGRGTEAFF
CDR3nt: TGTGCCAGCAGCTTCTCGGGGACTTGGGGTCGCGGCACTGAAGCTTTCTTT
len: 17
v_gene: TRBV7-9
abundance: NA
d_gene: NA
j_gene: TRBJ1-1

CDR3aa: CAWRAVLPYEQYF
CDR3nt: TGTGCCTGGAGAGCAGTCCTCCCCTACGAGCAGTACTTC
len: 13
v_gene: TRBV30
abundance: NA
d_gene: NA
j_gene: TRBJ2-7

CDR3aa: CASSHPPGQGAHGYTF
CDR3nt: TGTGCCAGTAGCCACCCTCCGGGACAGGGGGCGCATGGCTACACCTTC
len: 16
v_gene: TRBV19
abundance: NA
d_gene: TRBD1
j_gene: TRBJ1-2

CDR3aa: CASSPPRVSSLGEQYF
CDR3nt: TGTGCCAGCAGCCCACCTCGGGTCAGTTCCCTCGGCGAGCAGTACTTC
len: 16
v_gene: TRBV5-5
abundance: NA
d_gene: NA
j_gene: TRBJ2-7

CDR3aa: CASRPGSDSYNEQFF
CDR3nt: TGCGCCAGCAGACCGGGCTCTGACTCCTACAATGAGCAGTTCTTC
len: 15
v_gene: TRBV5-1
abundance: NA
d_gene: NA
j_gene: TRBJ2-1

CDR3aa: CASSATRGGYTF
CDR3nt: TGTGCCAGCAGTGCTACACGGGGTGGCTACACCTTC
len: 12
v_gene: TRBV2
abundance: NA
d_gene: NA
j_gene: TRBJ1-2

CDR3aa: CASSFPGSSGGVSYNEQFF
CDR3nt: TGTGCCAGCAGTTTTCCCGGGAGTAGCGGGGGGGTTTCATACAATGAGCAGTTCTTC
len: 19
v_gene: TRBV27
abundance: NA
d_gene: TRBD2
j_gene: TRBJ2-1